This entry is about one T cell receptor (beta chain). What it binds is not known. TCRdb reprocessed the RACE reads with MiXCR, giving one entry per CDR3 protein. Of more than 300,000 distinct CDR3 sequences listed, 4.5% to 6% are singletons. This sample was included in a study of human T cells and chemical hapten exposure. Trimming took 7 bases from V and 5 from J; bases not matched to a gene: 4. The CDR3 loop spans 13 amino acids. The germline V gene has CDR1 MNHNS and CDR2 SASEGT. Time point reported: pre-sensitization, week 0. Treatment given: therapeutic diphenylcyclopropenone sensitization with weekly scalp DPC. The study drew its donors from alopecia patients who were 18 to 70 years old and suitable for DPC. Study-wide results and caveats: Against controls, expanded TCRs gave rise to significantly more large CDR3 similarity clusters. DPC sensitization produced no change in TCRs with frequency above 1 in 1000.

This TCR was recovered from a woman in her forties or fifties with alopecia areata. Some clones in this sample may be carry-over from other donors' samples. The chain has TRBV6-1 and TRBJ2-3; 9 bases match TRBD1. The specimen was whole blood, collected in connection with sensitization to the hapten diphenylcyclopropenone (DPC). CDR3 loop: CASTLTGGDTQYF. CDR3 nucleotide sequence: TGTGCCAGCACTTTGACAGGGGGAGATACGCAGTATTTT.